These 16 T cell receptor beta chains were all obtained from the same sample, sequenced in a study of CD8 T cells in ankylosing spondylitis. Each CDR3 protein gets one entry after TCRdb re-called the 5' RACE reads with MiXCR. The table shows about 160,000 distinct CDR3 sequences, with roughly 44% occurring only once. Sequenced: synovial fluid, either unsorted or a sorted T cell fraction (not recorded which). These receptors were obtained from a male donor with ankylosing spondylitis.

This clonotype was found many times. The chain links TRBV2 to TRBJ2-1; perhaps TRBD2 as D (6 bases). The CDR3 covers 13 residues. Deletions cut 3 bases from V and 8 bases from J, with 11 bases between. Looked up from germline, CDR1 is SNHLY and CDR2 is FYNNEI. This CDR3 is CASSDLKRDEQFF. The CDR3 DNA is TGTGCCAGCAGTGATCTTAAGCGGGATGAGCAGTTCTTC.

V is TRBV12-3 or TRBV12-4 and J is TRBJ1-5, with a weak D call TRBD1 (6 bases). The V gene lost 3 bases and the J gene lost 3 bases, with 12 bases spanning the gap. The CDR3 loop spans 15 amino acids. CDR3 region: CASSFGGGLNQPQHF. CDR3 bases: TGTGCCAGCAGTTTCGGCGGGGGCCTCAATCAGCCCCAGCATTTT.

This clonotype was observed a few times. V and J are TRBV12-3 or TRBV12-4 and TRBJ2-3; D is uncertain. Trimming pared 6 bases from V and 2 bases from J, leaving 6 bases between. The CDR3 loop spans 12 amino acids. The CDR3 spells CASRTITDTQYF. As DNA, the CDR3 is TGTGCCAGCAGAACTATCACAGATACGCAGTATTTT.

The CDR3 region has the DNA TGCGCCAGCAGTGACCGGGGCCCCTCCTACGAGCAGTACTTC. This translates into CASSDRGPSYEQYF. V is TRBV10-2 and J is TRBJ2-7; D may be TRBD1 or TRBD2 (5 bases each). V lost 3 bases to trimming and J lost 0 bases, with 9 bases between them. CDR1 and CDR2 from the germline V gene are WSHSY and SAAADI. The CDR3 spans 14 residues.

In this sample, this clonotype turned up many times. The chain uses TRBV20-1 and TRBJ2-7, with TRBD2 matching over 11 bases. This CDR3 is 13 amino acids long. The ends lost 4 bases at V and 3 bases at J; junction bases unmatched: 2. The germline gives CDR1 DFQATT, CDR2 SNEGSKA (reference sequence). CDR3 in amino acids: CSAMGTSGYEQYF. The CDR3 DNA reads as TGCAGTGCTATGGGGACTAGCGGCTACGAGCAGTACTTC.

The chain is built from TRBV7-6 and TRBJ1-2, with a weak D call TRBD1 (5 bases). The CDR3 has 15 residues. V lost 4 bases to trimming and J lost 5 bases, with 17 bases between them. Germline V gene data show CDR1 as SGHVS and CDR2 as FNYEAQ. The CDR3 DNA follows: TGTGCCAGCAGCTCAGGGACGGGAGGGCTATATGGCTACACCTTC. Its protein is CASSSGTGGLYGYTF.

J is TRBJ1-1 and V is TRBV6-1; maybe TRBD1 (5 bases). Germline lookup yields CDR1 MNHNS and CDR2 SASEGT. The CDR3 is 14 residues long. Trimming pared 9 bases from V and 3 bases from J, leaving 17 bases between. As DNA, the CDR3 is TGTGCCAGTACCAAAGCCGAGGGGTACACTGAAGCTTTCTTT. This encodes CASTKAEGYTEAFF.

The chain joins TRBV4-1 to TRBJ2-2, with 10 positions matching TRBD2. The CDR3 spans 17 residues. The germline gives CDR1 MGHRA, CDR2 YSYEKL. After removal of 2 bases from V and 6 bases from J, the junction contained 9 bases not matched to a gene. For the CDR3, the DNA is TGCGCCAGCAGCCAAACACTAGCGGGGTTTCGGGCCGGGGAGCTGTTTTTT. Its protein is CASSQTLAGFRAGELFF.

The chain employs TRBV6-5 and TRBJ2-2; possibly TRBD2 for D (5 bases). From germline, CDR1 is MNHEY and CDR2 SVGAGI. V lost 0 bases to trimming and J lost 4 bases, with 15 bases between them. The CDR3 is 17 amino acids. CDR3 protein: CASSYSMGFLATGELFF. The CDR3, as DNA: TGTGCCAGCAGTTACTCAATGGGTTTCCTAGCCACCGGGGAGCTGTTTTTT.

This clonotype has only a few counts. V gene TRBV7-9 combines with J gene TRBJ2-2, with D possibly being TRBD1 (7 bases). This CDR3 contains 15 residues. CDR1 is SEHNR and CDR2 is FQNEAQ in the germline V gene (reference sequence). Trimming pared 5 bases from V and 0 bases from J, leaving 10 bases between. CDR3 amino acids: CASSAGQSNTGELFF. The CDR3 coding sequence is TGTGCCAGCAGCGCGGGACAGTCGAACACCGGGGAGCTGTTTTTT.

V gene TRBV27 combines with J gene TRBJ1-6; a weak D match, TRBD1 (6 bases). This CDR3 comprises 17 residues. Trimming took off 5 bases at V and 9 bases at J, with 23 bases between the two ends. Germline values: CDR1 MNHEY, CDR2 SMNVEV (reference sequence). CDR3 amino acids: CASSPHIVRGAISPLHF. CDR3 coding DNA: TGTGCCAGCAGTCCCCACATCGTAAGGGGGGCTATTTCACCCCTCCACTTT.

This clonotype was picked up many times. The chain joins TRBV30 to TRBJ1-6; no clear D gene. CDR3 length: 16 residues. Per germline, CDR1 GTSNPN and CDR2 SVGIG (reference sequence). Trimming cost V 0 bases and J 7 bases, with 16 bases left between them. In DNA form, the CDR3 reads TGTGCCTGGAGTGTAGTGCCGGGCGTCTCGAATTCACCCCTCCACTTT. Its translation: CAWSVVPGVSNSPLHF.

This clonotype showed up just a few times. The CDR3 loop reads CSVDGLANTGELFF. In DNA, the CDR3 is TGCAGCGTTGACGGACTAGCGAACACCGGGGAGCTGTTTTTT. The rearrangement links TRBV29-1 to TRBJ2-2; 7 nucleotides match TRBD2. The V gene's germline CDR1 is SQVTM and CDR2 ANQGSEA. The CDR3 is 14 residues long. V trimming: 3 bases; J trimming: 0 bases; junction bases outside the gene matches: 1.

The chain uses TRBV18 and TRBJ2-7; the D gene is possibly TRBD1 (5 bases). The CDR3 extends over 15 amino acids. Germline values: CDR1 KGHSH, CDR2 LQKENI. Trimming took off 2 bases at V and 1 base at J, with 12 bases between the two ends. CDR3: CASSPWSGWSYEQYF. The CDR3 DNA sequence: TGTGCCAGCTCACCATGGTCAGGGTGGTCCTACGAGCAGTACTTC.

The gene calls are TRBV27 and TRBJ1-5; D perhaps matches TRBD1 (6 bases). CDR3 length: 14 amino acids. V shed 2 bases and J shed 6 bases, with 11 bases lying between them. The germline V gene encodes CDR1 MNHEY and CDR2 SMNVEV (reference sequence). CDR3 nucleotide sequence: TGTGCCAGCAGTTTACACAGGGTCGGTCAGCCCCAGCATTTT. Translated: CASSLHRVGQPQHF.

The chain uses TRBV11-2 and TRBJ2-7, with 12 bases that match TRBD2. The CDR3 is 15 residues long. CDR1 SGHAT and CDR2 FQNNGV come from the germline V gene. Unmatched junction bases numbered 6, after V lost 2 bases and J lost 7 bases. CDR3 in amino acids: CASSLSRTSGTEQYF. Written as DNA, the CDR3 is TGTGCCAGCAGCTTATCCCGGACTAGCGGGACAGAGCAGTACTTC.